A selection of T cell receptor beta chains follows, all from one sample in a study of CD8 T cells in ankylosing spondylitis. One entry per CDR3 protein results from TCRdb running MiXCR on the 5' RACE reads. The table has 200,000 to 250,000 distinct CDR3 sequences, more than 25% seen once. Sequenced input: blood, either unsorted or a sorted T cell fraction (not recorded which). These receptors were obtained from a male donor with ankylosing spondylitis or in good health (not recorded which). CDR3s include the opening cysteine and the closing phenylalanine or tryptophan. The D gene is left open where the match is weak. Clone size appears in some rows only: once, few, many, or a class for an expanded clone.

CASSLFGDEQTQYF TGTGCCAGCAGCTTATTCGGGGACGAGCAGACCCAGTACTTC TRBJ2-5 NA TRBV5-5 few
CSVEIRRRETQYF TGCAGCGTTGAGATTCGTAGGAGAGAGACCCAGTACTTC TRBJ2-5 NA TRBV29-1 many
CAISAGLAGESSYEQYF TGTGCCATCAGTGCGGGACTAGCGGGAGAAAGTTCCTACGAGCAGTACTTC TRBJ2-7 TRBD2 TRBV10-3 NA
CASSQGLASTYEQYF TGTGCCAGCAGCCAAGGGTTAGCGTCTACCTACGAGCAGTACTTC TRBJ2-7 NA TRBV27 NA
CSAGRTGELFF TGCAGCGCGGGAAGGACCGGGGAGCTGTTTTTT TRBJ2-2 NA TRBV29-1 NA
CSASGSTSYNEQFF TGCAGTGCTAGCGGGAGTACCTCCTACAATGAGCAGTTCTTC TRBJ2-1 NA TRBV20-1 few
CASSQSERTGTGNTIYF TGCGCCAGCAGCCAATCTGAAAGGACAGGGACTGGAAACACCATATATTTT TRBJ1-3 TRBD1 TRBV4-1 many
CASSFNRGETEAFF TGTGCCAGCAGCTTTAACAGGGGGGAGACTGAAGCTTTCTTT TRBJ1-1 TRBD1 TRBV7-2 NA
CASSPYRDRAAGELFF TGTGCCAGCAGTCCGTATCGGGACAGGGCCGCCGGGGAGCTGTTTTTT TRBJ2-2 TRBD1 TRBV7-3 few
CASRAGTDQSTEAFF TGCGCCAGCAGAGCTGGGACAGACCAGAGCACTGAAGCTTTCTTT TRBJ1-1 TRBD1 TRBV5-1 NA
CASSLFLAPNTGELFF TGTGCCAGCAGCTTGTTTCTGGCCCCGAACACCGGGGAGCTGTTTTTT TRBJ2-2 NA TRBV5-6 NA
CAISGTSGTKQYF TGTGCCATCAGTGGGACTAGCGGGACCAAGCAGTACTTC TRBJ2-7 TRBD2 TRBV10-3 few
CASSLGGQGTEAFF TGTGCCAGCAGCTTAGGGGGCCAAGGAACTGAAGCTTTCTTT TRBJ1-1 NA TRBV7-9 NA
CASSDIKNTEAFF TGTGCCAGCAGTGACATCAAAAACACTGAAGCTTTCTTT TRBJ1-1 NA TRBV6-6 NA
CSVSHGGRYEQFF TGCAGCGTTTCCCACGGCGGGAGGTATGAGCAGTTCTTC TRBJ2-1 TRBD2 TRBV29-1 many
CASSLTFEGAGGYTF TGTGCCAGCAGCCTCACTTTCGAGGGGGCGGGCGGCTACACCTTC TRBJ1-2 TRBD1 TRBV7-2 few
CSATLAVNNEQFF TGCAGTGCTACACTAGCGGTCAACAATGAGCAGTTCTTC TRBJ2-1 TRBD2 TRBV20-1 few
CASSPLLANVLTF TGTGCCAGCAGTCCACTCCTCGCCAACGTCCTGACTTTC TRBJ2-6 NA TRBV6-1 NA
CSASPGTSGYEQYF TGCAGTGCTAGCCCCGGGACTAGCGGCTACGAGCAGTACTTC TRBJ2-7 TRBD2 TRBV20-1 many
CASSLDPVAVGTDTQYF TGTGCCAGCAGCTTAGATCCGGTAGCGGTGGGCACAGATACGCAGTATTTT TRBJ2-3 NA TRBV11-2 many
CASSWKLAGGPLYEQYF TGCGCCAGCAGCTGGAAGCTAGCGGGAGGACCTCTCTACGAGCAGTACTTC TRBJ2-7 TRBD2 TRBV5-1 few
CASSPGKLAGVSYEQYF TGCGCCAGCAGCCCCGGGAAACTAGCGGGAGTCTCCTACGAGCAGTACTTC TRBJ2-7 TRBD2 TRBV4-3 few
CSVETGSTKSGNTIYF TGCAGTGTGGAGACAGGGTCTACAAAATCTGGAAACACCATATATTTT TRBJ1-3 TRBD1 TRBV20-1 NA
CASRHTGGEQYF TGTGCCAGCAGACACACAGGGGGCGAGCAGTACTTC TRBJ2-7 TRBD1 TRBV6-5 NA
CSAPQNTYNEQFF TGCAGTGCACCACAGAACACCTACAATGAGCAGTTCTTC TRBJ2-1 NA TRBV20-1 NA
CASSESGYNSPLHF TGTGCCAGCAGTGAATCCGGATATAATTCACCCCTCCACTTT TRBJ1-6 NA TRBV25-1 many
CASSPTQGGLYEQYF TGTGCCAGCAGCCCAACACAGGGCGGACTCTACGAGCAGTACTTC TRBJ2-7 NA TRBV11-2 NA
CASSFEIGELFF TGTGCCAGCAGCTTCGAGATAGGGGAGCTGTTTTTT TRBJ2-2 NA TRBV5-5 NA